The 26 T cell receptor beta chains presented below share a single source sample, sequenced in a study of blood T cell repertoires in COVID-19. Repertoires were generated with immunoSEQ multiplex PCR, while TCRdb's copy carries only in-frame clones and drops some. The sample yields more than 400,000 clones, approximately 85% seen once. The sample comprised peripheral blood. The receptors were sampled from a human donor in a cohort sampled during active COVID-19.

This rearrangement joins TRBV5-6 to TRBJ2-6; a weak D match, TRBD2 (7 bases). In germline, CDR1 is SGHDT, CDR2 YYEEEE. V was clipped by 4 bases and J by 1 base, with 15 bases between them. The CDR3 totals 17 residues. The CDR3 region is CASSVTGRGSGANVLTF. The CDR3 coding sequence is TGTGCCAGCAGCGTAACAGGGAGGGGATCTGGGGCCAACGTCCTGACTTTC.

Written as DNA, the CDR3 is TGTGCCAGCAGCGTCTCTCCGGTTTTAACTAATGAAAAACTGTTTTTT. Its protein is CASSVSPVLTNEKLFF. This rearrangement joins TRBV9 to TRBJ1-4; D unresolved. Germline V lookup: CDR1 SGDLS, CDR2 YYNGEE. V dropped 2 bases and J dropped 1 base, with 12 bases sitting between them. There are 16 residues in the CDR3.

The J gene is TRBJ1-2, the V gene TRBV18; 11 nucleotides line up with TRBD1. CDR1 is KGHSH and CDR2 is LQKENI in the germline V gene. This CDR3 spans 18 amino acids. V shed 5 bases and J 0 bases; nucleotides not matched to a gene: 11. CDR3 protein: CASSTSGTGGTSNYGYTF. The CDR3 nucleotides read TGTGCCAGCTCAACCTCCGGGACAGGGGGGACCTCTAACTATGGCTACACCTTC.

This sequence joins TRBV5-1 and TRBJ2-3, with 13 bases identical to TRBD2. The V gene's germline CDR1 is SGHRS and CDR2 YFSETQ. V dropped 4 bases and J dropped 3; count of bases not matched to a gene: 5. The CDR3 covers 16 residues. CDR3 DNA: TGCGCCAGCAGCCCCTCGGGACTAGCGGGAACAGATACGCAGTATTTT. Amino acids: CASSPSGLAGTDTQYF.

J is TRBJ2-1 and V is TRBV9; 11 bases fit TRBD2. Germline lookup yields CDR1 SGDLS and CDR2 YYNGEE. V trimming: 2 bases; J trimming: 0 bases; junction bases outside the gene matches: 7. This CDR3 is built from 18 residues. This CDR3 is CASSVPLAGGSSYNEQFF. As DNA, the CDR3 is TGTGCCAGCAGCGTTCCTCTAGCGGGAGGCAGCTCCTACAATGAGCAGTTCTTC.

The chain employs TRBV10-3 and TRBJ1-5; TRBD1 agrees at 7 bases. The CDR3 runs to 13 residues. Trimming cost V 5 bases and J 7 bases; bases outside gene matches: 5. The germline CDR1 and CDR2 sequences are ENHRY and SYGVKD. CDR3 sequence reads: CAISRDREQPQHF. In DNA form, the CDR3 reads TGTGCCATCAGTAGAGACAGGGAACAGCCCCAGCATTTT.

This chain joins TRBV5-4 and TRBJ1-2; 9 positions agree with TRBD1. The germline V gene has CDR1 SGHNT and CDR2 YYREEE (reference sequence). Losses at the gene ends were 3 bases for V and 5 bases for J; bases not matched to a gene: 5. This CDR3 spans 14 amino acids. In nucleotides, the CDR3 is TGTGCCAGCAGCTCCCCGGGACAGGGTTATGGCTACACCTTC. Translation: CASSSPGQGYGYTF.

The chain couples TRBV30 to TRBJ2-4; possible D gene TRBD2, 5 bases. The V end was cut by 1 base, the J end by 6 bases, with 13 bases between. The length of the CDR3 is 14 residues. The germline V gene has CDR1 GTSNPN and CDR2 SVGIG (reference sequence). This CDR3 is CAWSGGQVTNIQYF. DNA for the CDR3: TGTGCCTGGAGTGGAGGGCAGGTAACAAACATTCAGTACTTC.

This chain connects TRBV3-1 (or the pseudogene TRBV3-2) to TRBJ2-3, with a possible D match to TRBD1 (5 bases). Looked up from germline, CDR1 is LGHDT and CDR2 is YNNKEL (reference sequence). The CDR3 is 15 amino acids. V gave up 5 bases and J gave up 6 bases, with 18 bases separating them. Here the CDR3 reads CASSETGSAGDTQYF. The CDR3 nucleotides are TGTGCCAGCAGCGAAACAGGATCCGCCGGGGATACGCAGTATTTT.

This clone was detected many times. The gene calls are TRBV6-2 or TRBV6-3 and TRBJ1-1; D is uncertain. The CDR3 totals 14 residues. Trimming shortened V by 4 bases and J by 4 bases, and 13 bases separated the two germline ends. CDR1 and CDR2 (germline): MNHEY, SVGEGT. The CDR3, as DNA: TGTGCCAGCAGTTCCACCCACGGGGTCACTGAAGCTTTCTTT. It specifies CASSSTHGVTEAFF.

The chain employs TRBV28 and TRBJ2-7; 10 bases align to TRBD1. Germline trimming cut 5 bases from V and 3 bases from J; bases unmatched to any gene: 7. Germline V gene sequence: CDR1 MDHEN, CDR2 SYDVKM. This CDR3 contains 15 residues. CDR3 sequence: CASSLSGTGDYEQYF. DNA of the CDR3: TGTGCCAGCAGTCTCTCCGGGACAGGGGACTACGAGCAGTACTTC.

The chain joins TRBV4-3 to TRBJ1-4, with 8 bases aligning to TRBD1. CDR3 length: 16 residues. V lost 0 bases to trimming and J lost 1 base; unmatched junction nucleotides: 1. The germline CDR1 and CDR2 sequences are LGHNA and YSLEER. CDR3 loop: CASSQDRGLTNEKLFF. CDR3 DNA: TGCGCCAGCAGCCAAGACAGGGGGCTAACTAATGAAAAACTGTTTTTT.

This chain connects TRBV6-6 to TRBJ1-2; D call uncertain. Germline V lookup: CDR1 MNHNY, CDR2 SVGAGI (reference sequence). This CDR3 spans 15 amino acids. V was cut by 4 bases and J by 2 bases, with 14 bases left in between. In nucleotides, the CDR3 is TGTGCCAGCAGTTCCCAAGAGGGCTCCAACTATGGCTACACCTTC. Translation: CASSSQEGSNYGYTF.

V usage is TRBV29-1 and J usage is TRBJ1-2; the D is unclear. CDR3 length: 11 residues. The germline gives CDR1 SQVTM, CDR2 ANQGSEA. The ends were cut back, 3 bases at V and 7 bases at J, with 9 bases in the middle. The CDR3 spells CSVDFSGGYTF. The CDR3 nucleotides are TGCAGCGTTGACTTCAGTGGTGGCTACACCTTC.

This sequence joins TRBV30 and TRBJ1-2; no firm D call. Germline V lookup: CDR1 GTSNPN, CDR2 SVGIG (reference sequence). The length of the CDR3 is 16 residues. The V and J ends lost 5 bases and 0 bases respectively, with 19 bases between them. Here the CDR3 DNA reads TGTGCCTGGGCCCCCGCCATAACCGGTACTAACTATGGCTACACCTTC. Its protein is CAWAPAITGTNYGYTF.

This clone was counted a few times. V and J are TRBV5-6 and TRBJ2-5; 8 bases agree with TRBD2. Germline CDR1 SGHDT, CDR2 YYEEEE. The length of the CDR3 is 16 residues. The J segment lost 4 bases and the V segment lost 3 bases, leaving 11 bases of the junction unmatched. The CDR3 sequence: CASSSPMGGRRETQYF. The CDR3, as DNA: TGTGCCAGCAGCTCTCCGATGGGCGGGAGGAGAGAGACCCAGTACTTC.

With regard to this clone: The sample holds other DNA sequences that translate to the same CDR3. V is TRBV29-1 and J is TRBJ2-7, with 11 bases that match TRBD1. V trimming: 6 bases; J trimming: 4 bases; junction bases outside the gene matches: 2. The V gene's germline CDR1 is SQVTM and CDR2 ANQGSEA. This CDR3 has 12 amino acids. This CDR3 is CSVGQGAYEQYF. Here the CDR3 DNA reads TGCAGCGTAGGACAGGGGGCGTACGAGCAGTACTTC.

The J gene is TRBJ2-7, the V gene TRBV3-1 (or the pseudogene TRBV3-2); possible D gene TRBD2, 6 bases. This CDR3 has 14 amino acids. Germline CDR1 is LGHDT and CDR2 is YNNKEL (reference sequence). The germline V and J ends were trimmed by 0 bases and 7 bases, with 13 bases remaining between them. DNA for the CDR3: TGTGCCAGCAGCCAAGATGAGCTAGCGAGTGAGCAGTACTTC. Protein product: CASSQDELASEQYF.

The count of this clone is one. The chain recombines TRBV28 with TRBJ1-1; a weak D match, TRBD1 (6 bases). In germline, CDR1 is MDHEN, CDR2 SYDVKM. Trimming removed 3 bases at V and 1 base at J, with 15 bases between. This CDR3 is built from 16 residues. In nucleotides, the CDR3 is TGTGCCAGCAGTTTTCCCCACGGACAGCCGAACACTGAAGCTTTCTTT. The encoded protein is CASSFPHGQPNTEAFF.

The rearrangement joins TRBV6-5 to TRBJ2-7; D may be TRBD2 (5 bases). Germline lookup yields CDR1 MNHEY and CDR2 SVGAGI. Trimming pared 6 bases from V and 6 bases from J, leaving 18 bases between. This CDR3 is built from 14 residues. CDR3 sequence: CASSALGGPGEQYF. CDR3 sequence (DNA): TGTGCCAGCAGCGCCCTCGGCGGGCCTGGCGAGCAGTACTTC.

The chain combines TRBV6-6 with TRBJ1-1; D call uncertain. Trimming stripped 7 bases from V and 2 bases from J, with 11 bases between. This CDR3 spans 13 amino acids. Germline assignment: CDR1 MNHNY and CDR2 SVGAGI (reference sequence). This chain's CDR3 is CASTPQANTEAFF. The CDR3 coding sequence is TGTGCCAGCACCCCCCAGGCTAACACTGAAGCTTTCTTT.

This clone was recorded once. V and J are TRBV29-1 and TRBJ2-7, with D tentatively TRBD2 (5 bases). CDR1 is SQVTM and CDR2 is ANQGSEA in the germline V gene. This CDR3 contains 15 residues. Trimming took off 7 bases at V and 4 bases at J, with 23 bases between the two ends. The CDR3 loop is CSARSRNGGLYEQYF. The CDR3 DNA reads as TGCAGCGCCCGCTCAAGGAATGGAGGTTTATACGAGCAGTACTTC.

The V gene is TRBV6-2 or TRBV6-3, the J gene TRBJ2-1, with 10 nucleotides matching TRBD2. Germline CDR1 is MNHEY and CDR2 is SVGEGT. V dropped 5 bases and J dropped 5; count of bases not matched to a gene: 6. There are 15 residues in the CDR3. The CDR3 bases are TGTGCCAGCAGTGGCTTAGCGGGGGGACACAATGAGCAGTTCTTC. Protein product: CASSGLAGGHNEQFF.

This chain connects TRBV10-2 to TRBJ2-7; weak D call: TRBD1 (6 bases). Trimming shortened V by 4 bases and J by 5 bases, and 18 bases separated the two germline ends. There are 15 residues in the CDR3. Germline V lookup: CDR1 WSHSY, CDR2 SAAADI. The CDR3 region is CASSGGQGVPDEQYF. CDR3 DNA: TGCGCCAGCAGTGGGGGACAAGGGGTCCCTGACGAGCAGTACTTC.

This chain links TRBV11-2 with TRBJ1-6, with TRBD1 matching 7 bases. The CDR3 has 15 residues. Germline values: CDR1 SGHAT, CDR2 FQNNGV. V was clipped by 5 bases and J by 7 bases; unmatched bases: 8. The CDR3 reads CASSTRTGVNSPLHF. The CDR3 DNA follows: TGTGCCAGCAGCACCAGGACAGGAGTAAATTCACCCCTCCACTTT.

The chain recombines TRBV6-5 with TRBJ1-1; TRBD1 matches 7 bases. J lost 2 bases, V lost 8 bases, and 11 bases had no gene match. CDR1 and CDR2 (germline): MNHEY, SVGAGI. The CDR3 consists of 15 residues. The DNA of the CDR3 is TGTGCCAGCCCCCTCGAAGGGGGCGGAAACACTGAAGCTTTCTTT. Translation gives CASPLEGGGNTEAFF.